This T cell receptor (beta chain) was documented in a study of shared clonotypes between healthy human individuals. Each sorted subset replicate got 200 ng genomic DNA, 30,000 or so genomes. Profiling relied on immunoSEQ multiplex PCR, and the TCRdb table lists in-frame clones only, not all of them. The data hold about 2,500,000 clones, with 90% to 95% observed a single time. Trimming took off 5 bases at V and 0 bases at J, with 14 bases between the two ends. This CDR3 contains 15 residues. Per the germline V gene, CDR1 is SGHRS and CDR2 is YFSETQ. A CD45RA-negative memory subset and a CD45RA+ naive subset were separated from the CD4+ cells.

Sequencing was done on a sample of naive CD4+ T cells sorted from blood. Stated subset: CD45RA+ positively selected. This receptor was identified in a man in his late teens or twenties in good health. The chain couples TRBV5-1 to TRBJ2-5, with D unresolved. The CDR3 DNA follows: TGCGCCAGCAGTACCGACTCCGGCTACCAAGAGACCCAGTACTTC. Its protein product is CASSTDSGYQETQYF.